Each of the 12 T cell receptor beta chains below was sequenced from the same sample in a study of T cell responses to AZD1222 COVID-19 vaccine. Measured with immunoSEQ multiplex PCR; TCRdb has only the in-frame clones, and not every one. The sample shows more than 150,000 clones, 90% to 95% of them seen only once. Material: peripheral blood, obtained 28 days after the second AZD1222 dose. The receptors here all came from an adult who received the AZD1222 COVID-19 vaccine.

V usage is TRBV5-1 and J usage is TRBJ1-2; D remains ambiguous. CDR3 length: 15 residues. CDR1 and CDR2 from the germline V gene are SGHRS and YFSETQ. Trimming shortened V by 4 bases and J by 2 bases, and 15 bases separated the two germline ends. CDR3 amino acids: CASSPTAGGNYGYTF. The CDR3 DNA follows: TGCGCCAGCAGCCCCACGGCGGGCGGAAACTATGGCTACACCTTC.

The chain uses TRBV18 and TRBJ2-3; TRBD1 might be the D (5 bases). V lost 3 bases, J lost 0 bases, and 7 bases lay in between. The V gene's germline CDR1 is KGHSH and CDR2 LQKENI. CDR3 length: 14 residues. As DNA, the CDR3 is TGTGCCAGCTCACCGTGGGGCAGCACAGATACGCAGTATTTT. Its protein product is CASSPWGSTDTQYF.

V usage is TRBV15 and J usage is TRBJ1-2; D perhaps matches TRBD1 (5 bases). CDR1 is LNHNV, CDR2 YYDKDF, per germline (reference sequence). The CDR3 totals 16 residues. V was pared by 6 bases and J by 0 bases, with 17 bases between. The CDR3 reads CATRSLGRGANYGYTF. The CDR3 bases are TGTGCCACCAGGTCGCTGGGGCGGGGAGCTAACTATGGCTACACCTTC. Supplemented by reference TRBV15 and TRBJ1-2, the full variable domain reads DAMVIQNPRYQVTQFGKPVTLSCSQTLNHNVMYWYQQKSSQAPKLLFHYYDKDFNNEADTPDNFQSRRPNTSFCFLDIRSPGLGDTAMYLCATRSLGRGANYGYTFGSGTRLTVV.

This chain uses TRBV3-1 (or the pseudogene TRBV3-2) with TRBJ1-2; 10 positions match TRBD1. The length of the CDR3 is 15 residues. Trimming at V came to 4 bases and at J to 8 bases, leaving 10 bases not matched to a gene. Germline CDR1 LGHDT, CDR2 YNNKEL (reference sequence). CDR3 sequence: CASSRKGDRGRGYTF. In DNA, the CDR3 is TGTGCCAGCAGCCGGAAAGGGGACAGGGGACGCGGCTACACCTTC.

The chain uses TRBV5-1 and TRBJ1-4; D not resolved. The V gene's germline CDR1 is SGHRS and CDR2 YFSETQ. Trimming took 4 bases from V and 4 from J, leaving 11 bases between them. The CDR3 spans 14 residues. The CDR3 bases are TGCGCCAGCAGCGCGAATGGTGATAATGAAAAACTGTTTTTT. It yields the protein CASSANGDNEKLFF.

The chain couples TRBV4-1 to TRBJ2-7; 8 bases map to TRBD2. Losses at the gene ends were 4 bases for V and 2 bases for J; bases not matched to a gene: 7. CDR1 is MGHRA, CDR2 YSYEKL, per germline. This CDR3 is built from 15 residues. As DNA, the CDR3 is TGCGCCAGCAGCCCCGAGGCGGGAGGACCCTACGAGCAGTACTTC. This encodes CASSPEAGGPYEQYF.

This CDR3 is CASSLGSRGGQETQYF. CDR3 nucleotide sequence: TGTGCCAGCAGCTTGGGATCTCGCGGGGGACAAGAGACCCAGTACTTC. The chain has TRBV5-8 and TRBJ2-5; 7 bases match TRBD2. The ends lost 0 bases at V and 2 bases at J; junction bases unmatched: 7. CDR1 is SGHTS, CDR2 YDEGEE, per germline. There are 16 residues in the CDR3.

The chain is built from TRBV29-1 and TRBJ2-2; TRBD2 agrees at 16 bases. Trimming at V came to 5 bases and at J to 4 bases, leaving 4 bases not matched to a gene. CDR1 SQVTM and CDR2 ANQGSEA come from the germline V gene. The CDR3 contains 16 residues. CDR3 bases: TGCAGCGTTCCGGGACTAGCGGGGGGGGTCACCGGGGAGCTGTTTTTT. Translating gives CSVPGLAGGVTGELFF.

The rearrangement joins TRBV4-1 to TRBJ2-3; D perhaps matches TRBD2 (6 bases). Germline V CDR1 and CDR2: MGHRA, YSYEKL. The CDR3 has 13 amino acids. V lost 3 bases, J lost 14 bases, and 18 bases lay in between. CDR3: CASSHAGLGGMYF. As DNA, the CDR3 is TGCGCCAGCAGCCATGCGGGACTCGGCGGCATGTATTTT.

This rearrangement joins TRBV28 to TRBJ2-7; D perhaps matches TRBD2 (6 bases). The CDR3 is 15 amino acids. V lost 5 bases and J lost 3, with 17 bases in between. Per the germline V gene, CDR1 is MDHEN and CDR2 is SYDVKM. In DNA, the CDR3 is TGTGCCAGCAGTCGGGCGGGGTCAAGGGACTACGAGCAGTACTTC. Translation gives CASSRAGSRDYEQYF.

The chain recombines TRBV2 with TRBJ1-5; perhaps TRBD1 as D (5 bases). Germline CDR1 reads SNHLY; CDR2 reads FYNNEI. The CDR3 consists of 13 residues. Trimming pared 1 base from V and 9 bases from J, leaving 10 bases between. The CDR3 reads CASSEEGMRPQHF. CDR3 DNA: TGTGCCAGCAGTGAAGAGGGGATGCGGCCCCAGCATTTT.

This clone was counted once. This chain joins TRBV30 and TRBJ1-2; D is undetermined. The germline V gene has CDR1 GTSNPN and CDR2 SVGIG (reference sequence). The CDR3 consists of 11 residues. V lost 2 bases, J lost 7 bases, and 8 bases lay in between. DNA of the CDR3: TGTGCCTGGAGTCTAGTAGTTGGCTACACCTTC. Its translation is CAWSLVVGYTF. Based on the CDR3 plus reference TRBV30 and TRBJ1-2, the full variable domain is SQTIHQWPATLVQPVGSPLSLECTVEGTSNPNLYWYRQAAGRGLQLLFYSVGIGQISSEVPQNLSASRPQDRQFILSSKKLLLSDSGFYLCAWSLVVGYTFGSGTRLTVV.